The T cell receptor beta chain described here comes from a study of cytomegalovirus exposure and HLA in healthy donors. Notes on the study in general: Relative to equally common others, HLA-associated TCR beta chains showed greater clonal expansion in a later analysis. After further analysis at a later stage, roughly 16,000 TCR beta sequences were associated with HLA alleles at 0.05 false discovery rate. A later examination showed that TCR association rates differed by HLA locus, with DRB1 most and HLA-C fewest.

A multiplex PCR was run with 60 Vbeta primers and 13 Jbeta primers. Assay: immunoSEQ multiplex PCR; the TCRdb copy retains only in-frame clones and omits some. This sample has some 150,000 clones; roughly four fifths occur once, and the top ten carry more than 2.5%. CDR1 is GTSNPN, CDR2 SVGIG, per germline (reference sequence). V lost 0 bases and J 1 base, leaving 6 bases between the germline ends. The length of the CDR3 is 13 residues. Healthy bone marrow donors made up the donors. Worth noting for this clone: As yet, its antigen is unknown.

This TCR came from a man aged 18 to 29 in good health and CMV-seropositive. V is TRBV30 and J is TRBJ1-1, with a possible D match to TRBD1 (5 bases). The specimen sequenced was PBMCs. In DNA form, the CDR3 reads TGTGCCTGGAGTGTACAGGAGAACACTGAAGCTTTCTTT. This codes for CAWSVQENTEAFF.